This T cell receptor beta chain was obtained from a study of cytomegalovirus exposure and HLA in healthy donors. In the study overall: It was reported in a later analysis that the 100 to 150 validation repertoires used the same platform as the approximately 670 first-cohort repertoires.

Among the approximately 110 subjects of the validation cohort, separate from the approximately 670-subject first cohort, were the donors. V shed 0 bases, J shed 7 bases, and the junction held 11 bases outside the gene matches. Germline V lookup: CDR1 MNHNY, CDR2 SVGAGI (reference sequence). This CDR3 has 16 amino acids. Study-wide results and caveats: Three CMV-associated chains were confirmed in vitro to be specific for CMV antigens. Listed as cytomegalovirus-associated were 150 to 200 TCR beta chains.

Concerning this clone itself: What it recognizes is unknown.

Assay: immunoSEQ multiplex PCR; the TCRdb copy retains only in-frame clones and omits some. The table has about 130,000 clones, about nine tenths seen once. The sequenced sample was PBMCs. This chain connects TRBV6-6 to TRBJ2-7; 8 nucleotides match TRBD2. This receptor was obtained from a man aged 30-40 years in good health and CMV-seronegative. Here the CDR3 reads CASSYSISGTRLEQYF. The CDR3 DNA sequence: TGTGCCAGCAGTTACTCGATCTCAGGGACTAGGTTGGAGCAGTACTTC.